The present T cell receptor beta chain was sequenced within a study of cytomegalovirus exposure and HLA in healthy donors. In the study overall: The platform used for the 120 validation repertoires matched that of the 500 to 850 first-cohort repertoires, a later analysis reported. General observations from the study: High sensitivity and specificity were reportedly achieved when the classifier diagnosed cytomegalovirus status.

CDR3 length equals 14 residues. The V gene end was trimmed by 7 bases and the J gene end by 7 bases; junction bases not matched to a gene: 5. Per germline, CDR1 SEHNR and CDR2 FQNEAQ (reference sequence). Note on this clone: Its antigen is still unknown.

TCRdb's table, derived via immunoSEQ multiplex PCR, lists solely in-frame clones and lacks some. The sample shows about 140,000 clones, 85% to 90% of them seen only once. The receptor comes from a woman under 30 in good health and CMV-seropositive. Sequenced sample: PBMCs. The chain carries TRBV7-9 and TRBJ2-2; TRBD2 matches at 11 bases. The CDR3 region has the DNA TGTGCCAGCACCCCTAGCGGGGGGAACGGGGAGCTGTTTTTT. Protein: CASTPSGGNGELFF.